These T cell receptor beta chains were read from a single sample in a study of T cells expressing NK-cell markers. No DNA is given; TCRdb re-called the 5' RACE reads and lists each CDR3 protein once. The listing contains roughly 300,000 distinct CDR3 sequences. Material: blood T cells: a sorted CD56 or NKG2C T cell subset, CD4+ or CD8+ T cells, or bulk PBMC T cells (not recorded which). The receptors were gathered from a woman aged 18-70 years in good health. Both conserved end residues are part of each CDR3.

CASSQSGLGTEAFF,TRBJ1-1,TRBV6-1
CASSKDGTAYNEQFF,TRBJ2-1,TRBV21-1
CASSQSRLECLFNEQFF,TRBJ2-1,TRBV23-1
CASSFPPGQAPYEQYF,TRBJ2-7,TRBV5-4
CASSGAATEAFF,TRBJ1-1,TRBV5-1
CASSYSALAGQPQHF,TRBJ1-5,TRBV6-5
CASSLTGITEAFF,TRBJ1-1,TRBV7-2
CASSFASTGELFF,TRBJ2-2,TRBV7-2
CASSFGGAATNEKLFF,TRBJ1-4,TRBV12-3/TRBV12-4
CASSARWQPQHF,TRBJ1-5,TRBV19
CASSLARRWAFF,TRBJ1-1,TRBV11-2
CSARDLRGGQPQHF,TRBJ1-5,TRBV20-1
CASSLSSGGETQYF,TRBJ2-5,TRBV7-9
CSASATSYEQYF,TRBJ2-7,TRBV20-1
CSAPPSGREDGYTF,TRBJ1-2,TRBV20-1
CASSIMTGMVDEQFF,TRBJ2-1,TRBV5-1
CSARDLEVLDNEQFF,TRBJ2-1,TRBV20-1
CASSFGLIGTDLETQYF,TRBJ2-5,TRBV11-2
CASGTSGYTGELFF,TRBJ2-2,TRBV19
CASSKWAQETQYF,TRBJ2-5,TRBV12-3/TRBV12-4
CASSGGTGGAEKLFF,TRBJ1-4,TRBV25-1
CASSLPGTGAYEQYF,TRBJ2-7,TRBV5-4
CAISESPRGSSYNEQFF,TRBJ2-1,TRBV10-3
CASSLRDKHPYSNQPQHF,TRBJ1-5,TRBV7-4
CSAQGSYEQYF,TRBJ2-7,TRBV29-1
CSATAGTGVSNEQFF,TRBJ2-1,TRBV29-1
CSVSAGVPNEQFF,TRBJ2-1,TRBV29-1
CSATPSGVVNIQYF,TRBJ2-4,TRBV20-1
CASSWTSGGAGNEQFF,TRBJ2-1,TRBV5-1
CASSLMEGTLQQTQYF,TRBJ2-5,TRBV5-1
CASSAHRGSRTDTQYF,TRBJ2-3,TRBV12-3/TRBV12-4
CASSLYIGGQGSSNEQFF,TRBJ2-1,TRBV28
CASTARGGRPYEQYF,TRBJ2-7,TRBV19